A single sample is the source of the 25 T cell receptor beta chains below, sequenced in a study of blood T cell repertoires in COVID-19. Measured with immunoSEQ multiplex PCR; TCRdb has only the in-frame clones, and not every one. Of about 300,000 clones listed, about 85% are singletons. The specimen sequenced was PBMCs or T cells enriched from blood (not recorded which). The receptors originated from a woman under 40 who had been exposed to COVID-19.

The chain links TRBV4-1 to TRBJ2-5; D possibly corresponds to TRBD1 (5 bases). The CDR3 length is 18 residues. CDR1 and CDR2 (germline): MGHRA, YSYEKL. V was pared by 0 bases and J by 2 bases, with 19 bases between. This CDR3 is CASSQDSTVQHLQETQYF. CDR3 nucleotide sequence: TGCGCCAGCAGCCAAGATTCGACAGTCCAACACTTACAAGAGACCCAGTACTTC.

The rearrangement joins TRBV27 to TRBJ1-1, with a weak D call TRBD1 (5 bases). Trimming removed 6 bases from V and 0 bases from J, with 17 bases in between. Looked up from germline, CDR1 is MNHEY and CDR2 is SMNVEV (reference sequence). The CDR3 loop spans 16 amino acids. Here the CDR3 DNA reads TGTGCCAGCAGCCGGACGGGGGGGAGGATGAACACTGAAGCTTTCTTT. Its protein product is CASSRTGGRMNTEAFF.

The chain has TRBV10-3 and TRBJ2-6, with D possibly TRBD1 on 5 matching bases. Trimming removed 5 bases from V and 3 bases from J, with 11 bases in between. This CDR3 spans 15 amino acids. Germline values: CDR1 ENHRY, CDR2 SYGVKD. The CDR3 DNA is TGTGCCATCAGTACCACAGGTTTTGGGGCCAACGTCCTGACTTTC. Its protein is CAISTTGFGANVLTF.

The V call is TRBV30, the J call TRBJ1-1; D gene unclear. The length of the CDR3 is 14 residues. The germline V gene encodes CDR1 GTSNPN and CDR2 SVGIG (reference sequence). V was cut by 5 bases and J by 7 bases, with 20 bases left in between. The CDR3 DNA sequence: TGTGCCTGGTCCCCCCCGACTGTCACCTTTGAAGCTTTCTTT. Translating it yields CAWSPPTVTFEAFF.

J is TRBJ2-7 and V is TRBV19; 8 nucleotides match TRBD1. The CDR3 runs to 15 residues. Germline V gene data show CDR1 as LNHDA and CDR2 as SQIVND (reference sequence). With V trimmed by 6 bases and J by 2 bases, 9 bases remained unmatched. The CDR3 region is CASSIQGGLTYEQYF. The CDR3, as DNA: TGTGCCAGTAGCATACAGGGGGGCCTTACCTACGAGCAGTACTTC.

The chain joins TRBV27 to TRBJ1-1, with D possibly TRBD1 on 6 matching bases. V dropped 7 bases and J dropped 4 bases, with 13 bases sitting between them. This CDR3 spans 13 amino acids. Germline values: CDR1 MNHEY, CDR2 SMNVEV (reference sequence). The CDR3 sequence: CASTLQGGTEAFF. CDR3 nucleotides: TGTGCCAGCACCCTACAGGGCGGCACTGAAGCTTTCTTT.

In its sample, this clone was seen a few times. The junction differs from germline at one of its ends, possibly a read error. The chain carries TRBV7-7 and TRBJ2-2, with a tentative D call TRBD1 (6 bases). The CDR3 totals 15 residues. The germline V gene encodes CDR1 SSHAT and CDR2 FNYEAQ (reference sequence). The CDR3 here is CASSAGTPYTGELFF. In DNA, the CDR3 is TGTGCTAGCAGCGCCGGGACACCGTACACCGGGGAGCTGTTTTTT.

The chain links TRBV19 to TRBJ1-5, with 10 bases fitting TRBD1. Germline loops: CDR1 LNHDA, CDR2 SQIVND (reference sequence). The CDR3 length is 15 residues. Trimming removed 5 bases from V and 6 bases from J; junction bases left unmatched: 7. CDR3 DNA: TGTGCCAGTAGTCCGACAGGGGGCGAAGGTCAGCCCCAGCATTTT. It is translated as CASSPTGGEGQPQHF. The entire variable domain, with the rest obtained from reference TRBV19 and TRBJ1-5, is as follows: DGGITQSPKYLFRKEGQNVTLSCEQNLNHDAMYWYRQDPGQGLRLIYYSQIVNDFQKGDIAEGYSVSREKKESFPLTVTSAQKNPTAFYLCASSPTGGEGQPQHFGDGTRLSIL.

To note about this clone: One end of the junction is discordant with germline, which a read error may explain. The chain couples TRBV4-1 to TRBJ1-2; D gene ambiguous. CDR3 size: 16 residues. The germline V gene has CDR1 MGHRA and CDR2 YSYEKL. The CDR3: CASSQDWVLMTSPPGF. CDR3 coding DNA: TGCGCCAGCAGCCAAGATTGGGTTTTAATGACTAGCCCACCCGGTTTC.

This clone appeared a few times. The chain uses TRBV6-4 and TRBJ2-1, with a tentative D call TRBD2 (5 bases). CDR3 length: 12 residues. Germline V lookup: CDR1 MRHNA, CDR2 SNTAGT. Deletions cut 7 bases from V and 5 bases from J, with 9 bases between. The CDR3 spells CASNKRNNEQFF. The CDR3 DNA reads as TGTGCCAGCAACAAGCGGAACAATGAGCAGTTCTTC.

The CDR3 spells CASSTRTGLIGAYNSPLHF. The CDR3 DNA is TGTGCCAGCAGCACACGTACTGGACTCATCGGAGCGTATAATTCACCCCTCCACTTT. V usage is TRBV11-2 and J usage is TRBJ1-6; D is unresolved. V was cut by 5 bases and J by 4 bases, with 24 bases left in between. The CDR3 is 19 residues long. The germline V gene has CDR1 SGHAT and CDR2 FQNNGV.

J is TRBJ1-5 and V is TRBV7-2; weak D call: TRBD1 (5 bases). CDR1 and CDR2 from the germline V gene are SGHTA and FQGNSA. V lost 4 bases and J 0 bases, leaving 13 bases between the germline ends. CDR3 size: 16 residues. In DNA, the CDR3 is TGTGCCAGCAGCTGGGGGGGAGGGTCTAGCAATCAGCCCCAGCATTTT. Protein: CASSWGGGSSNQPQHF.

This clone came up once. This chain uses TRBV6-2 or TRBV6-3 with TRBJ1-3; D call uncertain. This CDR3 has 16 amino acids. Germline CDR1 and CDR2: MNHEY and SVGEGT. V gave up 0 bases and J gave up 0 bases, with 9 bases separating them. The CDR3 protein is CASSYSAFPSGNTIYF. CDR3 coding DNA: TGTGCCAGCAGTTACTCCGCGTTTCCCTCTGGAAACACCATATATTTT.

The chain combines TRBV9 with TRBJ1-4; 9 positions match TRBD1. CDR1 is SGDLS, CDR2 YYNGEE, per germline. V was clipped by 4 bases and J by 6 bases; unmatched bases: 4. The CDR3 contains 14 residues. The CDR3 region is CASSWGQGDEKLFF. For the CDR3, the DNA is TGTGCCAGCAGCTGGGGACAGGGCGATGAAAAACTGTTTTTT.

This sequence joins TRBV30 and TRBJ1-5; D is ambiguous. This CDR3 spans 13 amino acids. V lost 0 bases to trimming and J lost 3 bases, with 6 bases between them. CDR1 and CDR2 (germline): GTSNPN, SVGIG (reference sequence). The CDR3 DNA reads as TGTGCCTGGAGTGTCTCAGACAATCAGCCCCAGCATTTT. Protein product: CAWSVSDNQPQHF. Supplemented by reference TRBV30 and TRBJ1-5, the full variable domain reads SQTIHQWPATLVQPVGSPLSLECTVEGTSNPNLYWYRQAAGRGLQLLFYSVGIGQISSEVPQNLSASRPQDRQFILSSKKLLLSDSGFYLCAWSVSDNQPQHFGDGTRLSIL.

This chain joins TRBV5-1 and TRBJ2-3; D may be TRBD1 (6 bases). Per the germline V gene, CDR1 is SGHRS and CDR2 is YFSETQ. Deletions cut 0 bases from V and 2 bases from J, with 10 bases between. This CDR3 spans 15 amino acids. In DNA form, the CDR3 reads TGCGCCAGCAGCTTGGCAGGACAGTTCACAGATACGCAGTATTTT. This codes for CASSLAGQFTDTQYF.

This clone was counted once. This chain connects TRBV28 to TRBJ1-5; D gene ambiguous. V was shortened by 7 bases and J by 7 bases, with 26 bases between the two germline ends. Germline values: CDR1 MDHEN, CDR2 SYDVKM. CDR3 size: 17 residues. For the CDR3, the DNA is TGTGCCAGCACCGAACCTGAACGGAATGGGCCAAAGCAGCCCCAGCATTTT. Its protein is CASTEPERNGPKQPQHF.

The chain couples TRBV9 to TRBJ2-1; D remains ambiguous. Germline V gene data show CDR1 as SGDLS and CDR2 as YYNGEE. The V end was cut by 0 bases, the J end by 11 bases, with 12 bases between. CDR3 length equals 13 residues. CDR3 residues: CASSVATEVKQFF. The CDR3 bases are TGTGCCAGCAGCGTAGCTACAGAAGTTAAGCAGTTCTTC. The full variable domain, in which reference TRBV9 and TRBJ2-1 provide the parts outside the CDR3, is DSGVTQTPKHLITATGQRVTLRCSPRSGDLSVYWYQQSLDQGLQFLIQYYNGEERAKGNILERFSAQQFPDLHSELNLSSLELGDSALYFCASSVATEVKQFFGPGTRLTVL.

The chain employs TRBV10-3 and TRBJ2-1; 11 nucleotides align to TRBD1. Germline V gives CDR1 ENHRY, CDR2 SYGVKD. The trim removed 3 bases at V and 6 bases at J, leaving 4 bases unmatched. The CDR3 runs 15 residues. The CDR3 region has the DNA TGTGCCATCAGTGAAGGGACAGGGGGATTCAATGAGCAGTTCTTC. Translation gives CAISEGTGGFNEQFF.

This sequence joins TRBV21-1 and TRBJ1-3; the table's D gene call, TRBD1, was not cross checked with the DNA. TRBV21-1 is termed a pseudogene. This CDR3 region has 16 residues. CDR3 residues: CASSKEGPGAGNTIYF. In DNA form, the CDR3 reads TGTGCCAGCAGCAAAGAAGGGCCAGGGGCTGGAAACACCATATATTTT.

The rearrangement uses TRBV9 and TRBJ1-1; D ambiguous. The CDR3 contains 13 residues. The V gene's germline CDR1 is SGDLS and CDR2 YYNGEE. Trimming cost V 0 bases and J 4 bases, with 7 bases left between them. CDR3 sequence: CASSVERSTEAFF. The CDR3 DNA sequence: TGTGCCAGCAGCGTAGAACGGTCCACTGAAGCTTTCTTT.

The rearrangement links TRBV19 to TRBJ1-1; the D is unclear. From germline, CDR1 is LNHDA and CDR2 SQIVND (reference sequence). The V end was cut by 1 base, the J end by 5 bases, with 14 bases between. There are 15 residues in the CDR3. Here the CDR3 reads CASSIGAIGETEAFF. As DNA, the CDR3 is TGTGCCAGTAGTATAGGGGCAATCGGGGAGACTGAAGCTTTCTTT.

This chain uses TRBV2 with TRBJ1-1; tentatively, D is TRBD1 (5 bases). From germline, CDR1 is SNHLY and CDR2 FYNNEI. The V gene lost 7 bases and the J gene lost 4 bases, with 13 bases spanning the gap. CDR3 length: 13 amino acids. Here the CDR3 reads CASKGNQGTEAFF. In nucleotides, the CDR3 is TGTGCCAGCAAGGGGAACCAAGGCACTGAAGCTTTCTTT.

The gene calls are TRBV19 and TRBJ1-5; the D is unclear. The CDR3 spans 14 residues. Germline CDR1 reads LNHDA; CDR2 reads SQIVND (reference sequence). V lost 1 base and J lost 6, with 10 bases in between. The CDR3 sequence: CASSIGSASQPQHF. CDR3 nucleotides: TGTGCCAGTAGTATAGGTTCAGCGAGTCAGCCCCAGCATTTT.

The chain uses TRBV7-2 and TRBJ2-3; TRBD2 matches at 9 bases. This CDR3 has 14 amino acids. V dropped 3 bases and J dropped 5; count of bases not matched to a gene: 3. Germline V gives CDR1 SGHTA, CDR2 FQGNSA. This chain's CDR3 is CASSFSGRRDTQYF. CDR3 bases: TGTGCCAGCAGCTTCAGCGGGAGGAGAGATACGCAGTATTTT.